One T cell receptor beta chain is described in this entry. What it binds is unknown. Treatment indicated: oral pan-JAK inhibitor, 5-10 mg twice daily. Peripheral blood and lesional scalp punch biopsies came from alopecia areata patients. The sample originates from a study of CD8+ T cells in alopecia areata. Notes on the study in general: Many expanded lesional clones persisted in scalp and blood during tofacitinib treatment. The study found tofacitinib significantly decreased scalp clonality and expanded CD8+ clones among the top 100.

CDR1 is ENHRY, CDR2 SYGVKD, per germline. Trimming shortened V by 6 bases and J by 4 bases, and 16 bases separated the two germline ends. The CDR3 length is 14 residues. Extracted RNA was reverse transcribed into cDNA, the sequencing template. Here immunoSEQ multiplex PCR was the method, and the copy in TCRdb shows in-frame clones only, minus some. This repertoire shows approximately 210,000 clones, roughly two fifths found once; its top ten account for around 3%. J is TRBJ2-7 and V is TRBV10-3; D is possibly TRBD1 (6 bases). The material sequenced was CD4+ T cells sorted from blood, taken around week 37, from a patient treated with tofacitinib. The receptor was isolated from a human donor with alopecia areata. The DNA of the CDR3 is TGTGCCATCAGGCCCCGGGACACCCTATACGAGCAGTACTTC. This translates into CAIRPRDTLYEQYF.